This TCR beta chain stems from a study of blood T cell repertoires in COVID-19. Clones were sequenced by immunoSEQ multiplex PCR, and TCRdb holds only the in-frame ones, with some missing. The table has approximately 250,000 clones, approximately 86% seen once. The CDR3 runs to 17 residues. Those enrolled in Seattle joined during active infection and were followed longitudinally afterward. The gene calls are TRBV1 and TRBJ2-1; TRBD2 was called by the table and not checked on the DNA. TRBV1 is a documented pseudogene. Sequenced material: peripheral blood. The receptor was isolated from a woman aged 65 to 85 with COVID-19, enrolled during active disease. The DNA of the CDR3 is TGCACCAGCAGGCGAAGAGCCCGGGGGAGCTCCTACAATGAGCAGTTCTTC. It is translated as CTSRRRARGSSYNEQFF.